Below, 23 T cell receptor beta chains from the same sample are listed, as sequenced in a study of cytomegalovirus exposure and HLA in healthy donors (dated by TCRdb to about 2017). Libraries were constructed by the immunoSEQ multiplex PCR assay. For the multiplex PCR, a mixture combining 60 forward primers for TCR Vbeta segments and 13 reverse primers for TCR Jbeta segments was used. TCRdb's version of the immuneACCESS table is confined to in-frame rearrangements and falls short of the full clone set. An unresolved V gene accounts for under half of the shortfall where checked; the remainder is of unknown origin. Here the sample has roughly 150,000 clones; approximately 62% occur a single time. The biggest ten clones account for under 2% of the sample. Sequencing was done on a sample of PBMCs. The receptors here all came from a human donor in good health.

This chain connects TRBV19 to TRBJ1-4, with a possible D match to TRBD1 (6 bases). CDR1 and CDR2 from the germline V gene are LNHDA and SQIVND (reference sequence). The CDR3 is made up of 16 amino acids. The V gene lost 2 bases and the J gene lost 5 bases, with 15 bases spanning the gap. CDR3 residues: CASSITLAGANEKLFF. CDR3 DNA sequence: TGTGCCAGTAGTATAACCCTTGCGGGGGCGAATGAAAAACTGTTTTTT. Full variable domain (outside the CDR3, taken from reference TRBV19 and TRBJ1-4): DGGITQSPKYLFRKEGQNVTLSCEQNLNHDAMYWYRQDPGQGLRLIYYSQIVNDFQKGDIAEGYSVSREKKESFPLTVTSAQKNPTAFYLCASSITLAGANEKLFFGSGTQLSVL.

The chain combines TRBV27 with TRBJ2-5; 13 nucleotides match TRBD2. The CDR3 contains 12 residues. The V segment lost 10 bases and the J segment 11 bases; nucleotides outside the gene matches: 7. Germline CDR1 and CDR2: MNHEY and SMNVEV (reference sequence). Here the CDR3 DNA reads TGTGCCACCGGGACTAGCGGGACTGAGCAGTACTTC. As protein: CATGTSGTEQYF.

The rearrangement uses TRBV29-1 and TRBJ2-1; TRBD2 matches at 10 bases. This CDR3 is built from 15 residues. V lost 3 bases, J lost 7 bases, and 9 bases stayed unmatched. The germline CDR1 and CDR2 sequences are SQVTM and ANQGSEA. The CDR3 bases are TGCAGCGTTGAGGATCTAGCGGGAGTAGGGAATGAGCAGTTCTTC. Its protein product is CSVEDLAGVGNEQFF.

As concerns this clone: The sample carries other DNA sequences with the same CDR3. V is TRBV9 and J is TRBJ1-2; D gene uncertain. The CDR3 is 13 amino acids. Germline lookup yields CDR1 SGDLS and CDR2 YYNGEE. Between the trimmed V and J ends, which lost 0 bases and 2 bases, there was a span of 5 bases. CDR3 sequence: CASSVDRNYGYTF. CDR3 coding DNA: TGTGCCAGCAGCGTAGACAGAAACTATGGCTACACCTTC.

This clone has more than one count but fewer than ten. The V gene is TRBV5-1, the J gene TRBJ1-4; 8 bases match TRBD1. The CDR3 runs 16 residues. V shed 4 bases and J 6 bases; nucleotides not matched to a gene: 11. Per germline, CDR1 SGHRS and CDR2 YFSETQ. The CDR3 DNA sequence: TGCGCCAGCAGCCCAGGGCGACAGGGGCGGTATGAAAAACTGTTTTTT. Translation gives CASSPGRQGRYEKLFF.

The chain joins TRBV12-5 to TRBJ1-1, with D unclear. Trimming removed 1 base from V and 0 bases from J, with 6 bases in between. Germline assignment: CDR1 LGHNT and CDR2 FRNRAP. The CDR3 loop spans 14 amino acids. The CDR3 loop is CASGLGTVNTEAFF. DNA for the CDR3: TGTGCTAGTGGTTTGGGTACAGTGAACACTGAAGCTTTCTTT.

The rearrangement links TRBV10-2 to TRBJ2-5; 10 bases agree with TRBD2. The CDR3 is 16 residues long. Germline V gene sequence: CDR1 WSHSY, CDR2 SAAADI. Losses at the gene ends were 1 base for V and 3 bases for J; bases not matched to a gene: 5. The CDR3: CASSELALAGEETQYF. The CDR3 coding sequence is TGCGCCAGCAGTGAGTTGGCCCTAGCGGGAGAAGAGACCCAGTACTTC.

The chain joins TRBV7-3 to TRBJ2-1, with 7 bases matching TRBD1. This CDR3 has 14 residues. The germline V gene encodes CDR1 SGHTA and CDR2 FQGTGA. V was clipped by 4 bases and J by 8 bases; unmatched bases: 8. The CDR3 DNA is TGTGCCAGCAGCTCCCGACAGGGTCTGGATGAGCAGTTCTTC. Its translation is CASSSRQGLDEQFF.

This clone came up once. This CDR3 is CASSLGLAYSYEQYF. The CDR3, as DNA: TGTGCCAGCAGCTTGGGCCTAGCGTACTCCTACGAGCAGTACTTC. The chain carries TRBV5-4 and TRBJ2-7; tentatively, D is TRBD2 (6 bases). The V end was cut by 0 bases, the J end by 0 bases, with 10 bases between. This CDR3 spans 15 amino acids. CDR1 is SGHNT and CDR2 is YYREEE in the germline V gene (reference sequence).

J is TRBJ2-7 and V is TRBV6-5; a possible D gene is TRBD2 (5 bases). CDR1 is MNHEY and CDR2 is SVGAGI in the germline V gene. This CDR3 region has 13 residues. Between the trimmed V and J ends, which lost 6 bases and 7 bases, there was a span of 16 bases. The CDR3 nucleotides are TGTGCCAGCAGCCCCGGGATAACTGGGGAGCAGTACTTC. Protein: CASSPGITGEQYF.

This chain joins TRBV18 and TRBJ1-4, with 8 nucleotides matching TRBD1. Germline V gene sequence: CDR1 KGHSH, CDR2 LQKENI. V lost 0 bases and J lost 8; bases outside the gene matches: 5. The CDR3 is 15 amino acids. The chain's CDR3 is CASSPPSGGEEKLFF. The CDR3 region has the DNA TGTGCCAGCTCACCACCGTCAGGGGGCGAAGAAAAACTGTTTTTT.

This clone came up once. The junction departs from the called germline gene at one end, perhaps through a read error. This chain joins TRBV9 and TRBJ1-3; D unresolved. The CDR3 runs 15 residues. The germline CDR1 and CDR2 sequences are SGDLS and YYNGEE. The CDR3 reads CASSVGRFSRNTIYF. As DNA, the CDR3 is TGTGCCAGCAGCGTAGGGCGGTTCTCTAGAAACACCATATATTTT.

This clone was counted a single time. This rearrangement joins TRBV4-1 to TRBJ2-1; TRBD2 agrees at 7 bases. V shed 2 bases and J 6 bases; nucleotides not matched to a gene: 10. Germline V lookup: CDR1 MGHRA, CDR2 YSYEKL. This CDR3 comprises 16 residues. CDR3 amino acids: CASSQWVGGLSNEQFF. As DNA, the CDR3 is TGCGCCAGCAGCCAATGGGTGGGAGGGCTCAGCAATGAGCAGTTCTTC.

The chain links TRBV5-3 to TRBJ2-1; a weak D match, TRBD2 (6 bases). TRBV5-3 falls under the ORF class, with uncertain function. The CDR3 loop spans 12 amino acids. V was pared by 5 bases and J by 10 bases, with 13 bases between. This CDR3 is CARRPASDEQFF. The CDR3 DNA sequence: TGTGCCAGAAGACCCGCTAGCGACGAGCAGTTCTTC.

This sequence joins TRBV7-9 and TRBJ2-7, with D tentatively TRBD1 (6 bases). The V end lost 5 bases, the J end lost 3 bases, and 17 bases lay between the germline ends. The CDR3 is made up of 15 amino acids. Germline loops: CDR1 SEHNR, CDR2 FQNEAQ (reference sequence). The CDR3, as DNA: TGTGCCAGCAGCGGTACGACAGGTCCTCTCTACGAGCAGTACTTC. It is translated as CASSGTTGPLYEQYF.

The chain employs TRBV18 and TRBJ2-2; D is ambiguous. Per the germline V gene, CDR1 is KGHSH and CDR2 is LQKENI. Trimming shortened V by 0 bases and J by 11 bases, and 13 bases separated the two germline ends. The CDR3 runs to 14 residues. In nucleotides, the CDR3 is TGTGCCAGCTCACCACCGTGGGCCGCCGCAGAGCTGTTTTTT. Translation gives CASSPPWAAAELFF.

The CDR3 DNA sequence: TGTGCCAGCAGCACCCCAGGGGGGATCCATGATGAGCAGTTCTTC. This gives the protein CASSTPGGIHDEQFF. The chain joins TRBV9 to TRBJ2-1, with a tentative D call TRBD1 (7 bases). Germline V gene data show CDR1 as SGDLS and CDR2 as YYNGEE. The CDR3 covers 15 residues. V was clipped by 4 bases and J by 8 bases, with 19 bases between them. The variable domain in full, with the rest retrieved from reference TRBV9 and TRBJ2-1, is DSGVTQTPKHLITATGQRVTLRCSPRSGDLSVYWYQQSLDQGLQFLIQYYNGEERAKGNILERFSAQQFPDLHSELNLSSLELGDSALYFCASSTPGGIHDEQFFGPGTRLTVL.

The V gene is TRBV19, the J gene TRBJ1-5; D might be TRBD1 (6 bases). V lost 5 bases and J lost 3, with 20 bases in between. Germline loops: CDR1 LNHDA, CDR2 SQIVND (reference sequence). The CDR3 sequence is 17 residues long. CDR3 sequence reads: CASSSNRVPSINQPQHF. The CDR3 DNA follows: TGTGCCAGTAGTTCTAACAGGGTCCCCTCTATCAATCAGCCCCAGCATTTT. The whole variable domain, filled in from reference TRBV19 and TRBJ1-5, reads DGGITQSPKYLFRKEGQNVTLSCEQNLNHDAMYWYRQDPGQGLRLIYYSQIVNDFQKGDIAEGYSVSREKKESFPLTVTSAQKNPTAFYLCASSSNRVPSINQPQHFGDGTRLSIL.

The chain is built from TRBV7-2 and TRBJ2-7; 11 bases map to TRBD1. The ends lost 1 base at V and 6 bases at J; junction bases unmatched: 2. This CDR3 has 14 residues. Germline V gene lookup returns CDR1 SGHTA and CDR2 FQGNSA. Here the CDR3 DNA reads TGTGCCAGCAGCTTAGAAGGGACAGGGGGCGAGCAGTACTTC. This codes for CASSLEGTGGEQYF.

The genes are TRBV29-1 and TRBJ1-1; D possibly corresponds to TRBD1 (5 bases). V gave up 1 base and J gave up 3 bases, with 12 bases separating them. The CDR3 extends over 14 amino acids. Germline CDR1 and CDR2: SQVTM and ANQGSEA. CDR3 protein: CSVEGGGTYTEAFF. DNA for the CDR3: TGCAGCGTTGAAGGTGGGGGGACCTACACTGAAGCTTTCTTT. Supplemented by reference TRBV29-1 and TRBJ1-1, the full variable domain reads SAVISQKPSRDICQRGTSLTIQCQVDSQVTMMFWYRQQPGQSLTLIATANQGSEATYESGFVIDKFPISRPNLTFSTLTVSNMSPEDSSIYLCSVEGGGTYTEAFFGQGTRLTVV.

The V and J genes are TRBV19 and TRBJ1-2; maybe TRBD1 (6 bases). Trimming removed 11 bases from V and 3 bases from J, with 13 bases in between. This CDR3 is built from 12 residues. Germline assignment: CDR1 LNHDA and CDR2 SQIVND (reference sequence). CDR3 in amino acids: CAAQGWDYGYTF. Written as DNA, the CDR3 is TGTGCCGCGCAGGGGTGGGACTATGGCTACACCTTC. The whole variable domain, filled in from reference TRBV19 and TRBJ1-2, reads DGGITQSPKYLFRKEGQNVTLSCEQNLNHDAMYWYRQDPGQGLRLIYYSQIVNDFQKGDIAEGYSVSREKKESFPLTVTSAQKNPTAFYLCAAQGWDYGYTFGSGTRLTVV.

The genes are TRBV6-5 and TRBJ2-5; D uncertain. The J call is uncertain, as TRBJ2-7 better fits the DNA end. Germline lookup yields CDR1 MNHEY and CDR2 SVGAGI. The CDR3 is made up of 11 amino acids. The CDR3 DNA is TGTGCCAGCAGCCGTAACTACGAGCAGTACTTC. As protein: CASSRNYEQYF.

The chain is built from TRBV11-3 and TRBJ2-1, with 10 positions matching TRBD2. Germline-derived CDR1 and CDR2 are SGHNT and YENEEA. V was pared by 5 bases and J by 4 bases, with 8 bases of the junction left unmatched. This CDR3 has 16 amino acids. The CDR3 loop reads CASSAWTSGDYNEQFF. Here the CDR3 DNA reads TGTGCCAGCAGCGCGTGGACTAGCGGAGATTACAATGAGCAGTTCTTC.